The 21 T cell receptor beta chains below come from one sample, sequenced in a study of beta chain features in type 1 diabetes listed by TCRdb under 2018. The antigens of these receptors remain unknown. What the work shows at the level of the full study, not this receptor alone: In all four CD4+ subsets, TCRB CDR3 length was moderately but significantly shorter in type 1 diabetes patients.

The library was made by the immunoSEQ multiplex PCR assay. All of the isolated RNA was reverse transcribed with the High Capacity cDNA Reverse Transcription Kit, so expressed TCRB transcripts were sequenced. The table comes from immuneACCESS by way of TCRdb, which keeps in-frame sequences with V and J called. Part of the clones is missing from these tables; in studies checked, under half for an unresolved V gene and the rest for unknown reasons. Counted in this sample were some 240,000 clones; about a sixth of them appeared once. The ten largest account for about 0.085% of the sample. Material: naive CD4+ T cells from blood. The cell subset or site label here, explained by the study, means: true naive CD4+ T cells. The receptor source for this set is a man younger than 45 with type 1 diabetes.

This clone was detected a few times. The chain employs TRBV5-1 and TRBJ2-1; TRBD1 matches 7 bases. V lost 3 bases, J lost 6 bases, and 9 bases stayed unmatched. The CDR3 runs 15 residues. CDR1 and CDR2 from the germline V gene are SGHRS and YFSETQ. CDR3 residues: CASSSLGPGGNEQFF. CDR3 DNA sequence: TGCGCCAGCAGCTCGCTGGGGCCAGGGGGCAATGAGCAGTTCTTC.

This clone was observed once. The chain recombines TRBV15 with TRBJ2-1; 10 nucleotides agree with TRBD1. This CDR3 comprises 15 residues. Germline values: CDR1 LNHNV, CDR2 YYDKDF (reference sequence). V lost 3 bases to trimming and J lost 7 bases; unmatched junction nucleotides: 6. CDR3 sequence: CATSRGTGEVNEQFF. The CDR3 nucleotides read TGTGCCACCAGCAGGGGGACAGGGGAAGTAAATGAGCAGTTCTTC.

In its sample, this clone was seen a few times. The V gene is TRBV28, the J gene TRBJ2-2; no clear D. V was pared by 8 bases and J by 1 base, with 8 bases between. From germline, CDR1 is MDHEN and CDR2 SYDVKM. The CDR3 loop spans 13 amino acids. CDR3 sequence (DNA): TGTGCCAGCGGCTCAGGGAACACCGGGGAGCTGTTTTTT. Amino acids: CASGSGNTGELFF. Variable domain in full (rest from reference TRBV28 and TRBJ2-2): DVKVTQSSRYLVKRTGEKVFLECVQDMDHENMFWYRQDPGLGLRLIYFSYDVKMKEKGDIPEGYSVSREKKERFSLILESASTNQTSMYLCASGSGNTGELFFGEGSRLTVL.

The rearrangement links TRBV29-1 to TRBJ1-1; TRBD1 agrees at 10 bases. Germline loops: CDR1 SQVTM, CDR2 ANQGSEA. V was pared by 6 bases and J by 1 base, with 5 bases of the junction left unmatched. This CDR3 is 14 amino acids long. In nucleotides, the CDR3 is TGCAGCGTCAAAAGGGACAGGGGGAACACTGAAGCTTTCTTT. Its translation: CSVKRDRGNTEAFF.

The chain employs TRBV27 and TRBJ2-3, with D tentatively TRBD2 (6 bases). Germline V gene lookup returns CDR1 MNHEY and CDR2 SMNVEV (reference sequence). The CDR3 loop spans 18 amino acids. Trimming pared 5 bases from V and 2 bases from J, leaving 23 bases between. CDR3 protein: CASSRLGPSVIDTDTQYF. In DNA form, the CDR3 reads TGTGCCAGCAGTCGTCTCGGGCCTAGCGTGATAGACACAGATACGCAGTATTTT.

The chain couples TRBV9 to TRBJ2-3, with D unresolved. From germline, CDR1 is SGDLS and CDR2 YYNGEE. CDR3 size: 14 residues. Trimming removed 2 bases from V and 6 bases from J, with 13 bases in between. In nucleotides, the CDR3 is TGTGCCAGCAGCGTTGACGCTCACGAGGATACGCAGTATTTT. This sequence encodes CASSVDAHEDTQYF.

This rearrangement joins TRBV10-3 to TRBJ2-7; D unclear. Deletions cut 2 bases from V and 2 bases from J, with 4 bases between. The CDR3 runs 12 residues. Per germline, CDR1 ENHRY and CDR2 SYGVKD. The CDR3 DNA sequence: TGTGCCATCAGTGAGATGGCCTACGAGCAGTACTTC. It yields the protein CAISEMAYEQYF.

This clone has just a few counts. The rearrangement uses TRBV30 and TRBJ2-1, with D perhaps assigned TRBD1 or TRBD2 (5 bases each). The germline V and J ends were trimmed by 2 bases and 8 bases, with 16 bases remaining between them. The length of the CDR3 is 14 residues. Germline V CDR1 and CDR2: GTSNPN, SVGIG (reference sequence). The CDR3 coding sequence is TGTGCCTGGAGTCGCACCGGGGCCTGGGATGAGCAGTTCTTC. Amino acid sequence: CAWSRTGAWDEQFF.

In its sample, this clone was seen a few times. The rearrangement uses TRBV9 and TRBJ2-7; weak D call: TRBD1 (6 bases). Germline CDR1 and CDR2: SGDLS and YYNGEE. CDR3 length: 14 residues. Trimming shortened V by 2 bases and J by 7 bases, and 16 bases separated the two germline ends. The CDR3: CASSVGGLAQEQYF. The DNA of the CDR3 is TGTGCCAGCAGCGTTGGGGGCTTGGCGCAGGAGCAGTACTTC. Supplemented by reference TRBV9 and TRBJ2-7, the full variable domain reads DSGVTQTPKHLITATGQRVTLRCSPRSGDLSVYWYQQSLDQGLQFLIQYYNGEERAKGNILERFSAQQFPDLHSELNLSSLELGDSALYFCASSVGGLAQEQYFGPGTRLTVT.

In DNA form, the CDR3 reads TGTGCCAGCAGACAGGACCAAGAGACCCAGTACTTC. This codes for CASRQDQETQYF. The chain combines TRBV2 with TRBJ2-5; D may be TRBD1 (5 bases). V was cut by 6 bases and J by 0 bases, with 5 bases left in between. Germline-derived CDR1 and CDR2 are SNHLY and FYNNEI. CDR3 size: 12 residues.

This clone was picked up a small number of times. The chain recombines TRBV29-1 with TRBJ1-1; D gene unclear. The V and J ends lost 2 bases and 2 bases respectively, with 6 bases between them. Germline values: CDR1 SQVTM, CDR2 ANQGSEA. This CDR3 spans 12 amino acids. For the CDR3, the DNA is TGCAGCGTTGAAAGCCGAAACACTGAAGCTTTCTTT. It codes for CSVESRNTEAFF.

This chain links TRBV4-2 with TRBJ2-1, with no clear D. Trimming stripped 4 bases from V and 3 bases from J, with 10 bases between. CDR1 is LGHNA and CDR2 is YNFKEQ in the germline V gene. The CDR3 length is 14 residues. This CDR3 is CASSRKTDYNEQFF. CDR3 coding DNA: TGTGCCAGCAGCCGAAAAACGGACTACAATGAGCAGTTCTTC.

The chain is built from TRBV29-1 and TRBJ2-1; TRBD2 matches 12 bases. Germline CDR1 reads SQVTM; CDR2 reads ANQGSEA. CDR3 length: 15 residues. V lost 0 bases, J lost 5 bases, and 2 bases stayed unmatched. The CDR3 is CSVEERTSGNNEQFF. The DNA for the CDR3 is TGCAGCGTTGAAGAGAGGACTAGCGGGAACAATGAGCAGTTCTTC.

The chain employs TRBV7-2 and TRBJ1-1, with D unclear. The CDR3 has 13 residues. The V and J ends lost 5 bases and 4 bases respectively, with 11 bases between them. Germline CDR1 reads SGHTA; CDR2 reads FQGNSA. This CDR3 is CASSPQIGTEAFF. The CDR3 region has the DNA TGTGCCAGCAGCCCCCAAATAGGCACTGAAGCTTTCTTT.

This clone turned up a few times. The genes are TRBV10-3 and TRBJ2-3; possibly TRBD1 for D (6 bases). V was trimmed by 3 bases and J by 6 bases, leaving 10 bases between them. The CDR3 runs to 13 residues. Germline CDR1 ENHRY, CDR2 SYGVKD. CDR3 sequence reads: CAISDKGVDTQYF. CDR3 DNA sequence: TGTGCCATCAGTGATAAGGGGGTCGATACGCAGTATTTT.

CDR3 residues: CAWSLATSTGELFF. CDR3 bases: TGTGCCTGGAGCCTAGCGACCTCCACCGGGGAGCTGTTTTTT. The J gene is TRBJ2-2, the V gene TRBV30, with a weak D call TRBD2 (6 bases). This CDR3 comprises 14 residues. Trimming pared 3 bases from V and 4 bases from J, leaving 12 bases between. The germline V gene encodes CDR1 GTSNPN and CDR2 SVGIG (reference sequence). The whole variable domain, remainder taken from reference TRBV30 and TRBJ2-2, is SQTIHQWPATLVQPVGSPLSLECTVEGTSNPNLYWYRQAAGRGLQLLFYSVGIGQISSEVPQNLSASRPQDRQFILSSKKLLLSDSGFYLCAWSLATSTGELFFGEGSRLTVL.

This clone was recorded a few times. V is TRBV9 and J is TRBJ2-7; 11 positions match TRBD1. From germline, CDR1 is SGDLS and CDR2 YYNGEE. V lost 3 bases and J lost 7; bases outside the gene matches: 9. This CDR3 region has 15 residues. CDR3 DNA sequence: TGTGCCAGCAGCGAAAGGACAGGGGGCGTAATGGAGCAGTACTTC. Protein: CASSERTGGVMEQYF.

The chain couples TRBV29-1 to TRBJ1-2; D gene uncertain. From germline, CDR1 is SQVTM and CDR2 ANQGSEA. V dropped 3 bases and J dropped 4 bases, with 15 bases sitting between them. The CDR3 totals 14 residues. CDR3 amino acids: CSVEKVLASYGYTF. The CDR3 coding sequence is TGCAGCGTTGAGAAGGTTCTAGCGAGCTATGGCTACACCTTC.

In this sample, this clone turned up a few times. The chain carries TRBV27 and TRBJ2-7; D is perhaps TRBD1 or TRBD2 (5 bases each). Per germline, CDR1 MNHEY and CDR2 SMNVEV (reference sequence). V was shortened by 5 bases and J by 7 bases, with 18 bases between the two germline ends. CDR3 length equals 14 residues. CDR3 DNA: TGTGCCAGCAGTCAAGGTCGGGGCTCGGGAGAGCAGTACTTC. It specifies CASSQGRGSGEQYF.

The table lists this clone with a few counts. The J gene is TRBJ2-3, the V gene TRBV5-1; tentatively, D is TRBD2 (5 bases). The ends were cut back, 3 bases at V and 0 bases at J, with 8 bases in the middle. Germline CDR1 reads SGHRS; CDR2 reads YFSETQ. The CDR3 has 14 amino acids. The CDR3 nucleotides are TGCGCCAGCAGCTATCGGACTAGCACAGATACGCAGTATTTT. Protein sequence: CASSYRTSTDTQYF.

This clone was seen a few times. The gene calls are TRBV4-1 and TRBJ2-5; 7 bases are shared with TRBD2. CDR1 is MGHRA and CDR2 is YSYEKL in the germline V gene. The CDR3 spans 16 residues. The trim removed 0 bases at V and 4 bases at J, leaving 8 bases unmatched. The CDR3 coding sequence is TGCGCCAGCAGCCAAGACGCGGCGGGAGTGCGAGAGACCCAGTACTTC. Protein product: CASSQDAAGVRETQYF.